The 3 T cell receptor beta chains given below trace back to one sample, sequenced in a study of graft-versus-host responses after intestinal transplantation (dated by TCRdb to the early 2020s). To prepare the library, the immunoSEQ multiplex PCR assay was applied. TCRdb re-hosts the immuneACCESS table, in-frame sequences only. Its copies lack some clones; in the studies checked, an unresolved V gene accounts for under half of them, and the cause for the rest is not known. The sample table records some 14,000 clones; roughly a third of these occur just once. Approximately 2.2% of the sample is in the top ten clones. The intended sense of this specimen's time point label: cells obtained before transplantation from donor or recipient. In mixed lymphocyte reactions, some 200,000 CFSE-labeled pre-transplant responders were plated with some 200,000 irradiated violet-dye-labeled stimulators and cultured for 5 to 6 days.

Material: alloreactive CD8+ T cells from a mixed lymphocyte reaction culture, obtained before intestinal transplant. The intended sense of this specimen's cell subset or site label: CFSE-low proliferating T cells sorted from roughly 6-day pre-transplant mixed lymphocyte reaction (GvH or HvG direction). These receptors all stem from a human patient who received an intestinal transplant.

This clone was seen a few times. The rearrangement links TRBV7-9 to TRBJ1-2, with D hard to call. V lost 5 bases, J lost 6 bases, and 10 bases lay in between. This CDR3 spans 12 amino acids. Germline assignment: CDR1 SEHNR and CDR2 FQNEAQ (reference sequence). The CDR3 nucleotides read TGTGCCAGCAGCCGCTATACGGATGGCTACACCTTC. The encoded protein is CASSRYTDGYTF.

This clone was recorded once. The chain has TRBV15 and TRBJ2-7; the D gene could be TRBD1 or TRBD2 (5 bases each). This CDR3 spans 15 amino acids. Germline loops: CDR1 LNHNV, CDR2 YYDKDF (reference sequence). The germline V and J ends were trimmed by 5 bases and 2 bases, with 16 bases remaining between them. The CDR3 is CATSGGTGLAYEQYF. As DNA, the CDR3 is TGTGCCACCAGCGGTGGGACGGGGCTAGCCTACGAGCAGTACTTC.

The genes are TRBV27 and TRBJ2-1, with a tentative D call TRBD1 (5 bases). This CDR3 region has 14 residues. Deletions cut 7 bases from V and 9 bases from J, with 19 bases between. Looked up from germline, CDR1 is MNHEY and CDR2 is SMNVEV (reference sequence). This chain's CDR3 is CASTMLGGAGEQFF. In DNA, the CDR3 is TGTGCCAGCACCATGCTTGGTGGGGCTGGTGAGCAGTTCTTC.